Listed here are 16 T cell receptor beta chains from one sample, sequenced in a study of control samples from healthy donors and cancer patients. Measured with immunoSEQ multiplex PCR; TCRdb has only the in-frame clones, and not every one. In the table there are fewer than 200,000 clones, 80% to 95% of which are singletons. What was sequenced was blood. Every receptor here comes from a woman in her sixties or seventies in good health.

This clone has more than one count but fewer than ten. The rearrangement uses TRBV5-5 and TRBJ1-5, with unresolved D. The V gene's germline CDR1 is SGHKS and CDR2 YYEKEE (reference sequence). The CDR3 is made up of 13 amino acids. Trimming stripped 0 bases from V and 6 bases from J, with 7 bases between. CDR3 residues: CASSLEVRQPQHF. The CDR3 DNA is TGTGCCAGCAGCTTGGAGGTTCGTCAGCCCCAGCATTTT.

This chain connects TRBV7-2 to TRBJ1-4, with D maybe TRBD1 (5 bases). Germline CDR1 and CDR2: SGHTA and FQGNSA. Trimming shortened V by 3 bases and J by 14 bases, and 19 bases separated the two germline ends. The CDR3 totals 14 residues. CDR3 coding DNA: TGTGCCAGCAGCTTGAGTGGGATGATGGGGCGGCTGTTTTTT. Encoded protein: CASSLSGMMGRLFF.

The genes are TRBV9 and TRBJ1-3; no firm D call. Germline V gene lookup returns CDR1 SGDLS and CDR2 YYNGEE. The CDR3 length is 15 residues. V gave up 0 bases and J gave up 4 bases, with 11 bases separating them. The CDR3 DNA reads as TGTGCCAGCAGCGTAGGCCGGACGGGAGGAAACACCATATATTTT. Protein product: CASSVGRTGGNTIYF.

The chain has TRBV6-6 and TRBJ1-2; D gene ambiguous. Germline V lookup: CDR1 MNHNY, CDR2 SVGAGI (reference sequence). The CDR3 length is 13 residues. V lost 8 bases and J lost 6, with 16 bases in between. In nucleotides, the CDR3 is TGTGCCAGCTCTCCCCCCCAGCACCATGGCTACACCTTC. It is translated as CASSPPQHHGYTF.

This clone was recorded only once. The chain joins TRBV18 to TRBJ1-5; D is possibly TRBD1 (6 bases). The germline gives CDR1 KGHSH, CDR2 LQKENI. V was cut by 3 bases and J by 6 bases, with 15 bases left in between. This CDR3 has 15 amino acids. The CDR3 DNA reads TGTGCCAGCTCACCCAACACCCTAGGGGGTCAGCCCCAGCATTTT. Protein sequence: CASSPNTLGGQPQHF.

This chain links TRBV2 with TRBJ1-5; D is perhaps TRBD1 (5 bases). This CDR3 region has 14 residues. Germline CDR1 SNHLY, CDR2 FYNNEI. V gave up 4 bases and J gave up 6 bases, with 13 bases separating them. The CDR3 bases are TGTGCCAGCAGTGGGGTCACAGGCCCTCAGCCCCAGCATTTT. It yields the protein CASSGVTGPQPQHF.

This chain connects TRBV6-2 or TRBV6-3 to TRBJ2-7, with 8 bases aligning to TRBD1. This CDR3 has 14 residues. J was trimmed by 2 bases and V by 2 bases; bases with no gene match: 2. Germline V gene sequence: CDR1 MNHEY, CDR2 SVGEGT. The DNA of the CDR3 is TGTGCCAGCAGTTACGGCAGGGGGCCCTACGAGCAGTACTTC. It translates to CASSYGRGPYEQYF.

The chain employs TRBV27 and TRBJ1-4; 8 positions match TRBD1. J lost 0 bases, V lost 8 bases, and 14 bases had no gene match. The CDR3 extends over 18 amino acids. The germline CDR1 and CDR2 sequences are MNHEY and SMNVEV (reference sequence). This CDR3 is CASQWATGGTATNEKLFF. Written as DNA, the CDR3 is TGTGCCAGCCAATGGGCTACAGGGGGGACGGCAACTAATGAAAAACTGTTTTTT.

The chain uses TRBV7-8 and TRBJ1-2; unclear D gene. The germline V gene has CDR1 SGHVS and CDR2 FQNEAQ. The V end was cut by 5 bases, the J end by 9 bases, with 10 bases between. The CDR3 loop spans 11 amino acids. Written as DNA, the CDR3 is TGTGCCAGCAGCCCCGGAGGTAGCTACACCTTC. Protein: CASSPGGSYTF.

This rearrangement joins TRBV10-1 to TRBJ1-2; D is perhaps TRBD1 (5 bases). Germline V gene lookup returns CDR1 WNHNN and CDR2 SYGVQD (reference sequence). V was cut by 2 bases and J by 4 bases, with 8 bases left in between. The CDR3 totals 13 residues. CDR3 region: CASSEGASYGYTF. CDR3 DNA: TGCGCCAGCAGTGAGGGGGCATCCTATGGCTACACCTTC.

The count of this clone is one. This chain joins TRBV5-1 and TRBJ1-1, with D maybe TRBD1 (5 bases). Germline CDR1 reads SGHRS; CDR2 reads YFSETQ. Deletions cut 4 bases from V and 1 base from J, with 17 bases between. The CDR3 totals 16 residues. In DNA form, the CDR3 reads TGCGCCAGCAGCCCCGGGGGGGGTCGAAGGAACACTGAAGCTTTCTTT. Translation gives CASSPGGGRRNTEAFF.

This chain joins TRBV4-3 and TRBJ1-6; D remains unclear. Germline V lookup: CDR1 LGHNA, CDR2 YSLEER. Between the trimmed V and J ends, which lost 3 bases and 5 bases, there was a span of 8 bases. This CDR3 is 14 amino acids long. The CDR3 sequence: CASSQAANNSPLHF. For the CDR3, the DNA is TGCGCCAGCAGCCAGGCAGCTAATAATTCACCCCTCCACTTT.

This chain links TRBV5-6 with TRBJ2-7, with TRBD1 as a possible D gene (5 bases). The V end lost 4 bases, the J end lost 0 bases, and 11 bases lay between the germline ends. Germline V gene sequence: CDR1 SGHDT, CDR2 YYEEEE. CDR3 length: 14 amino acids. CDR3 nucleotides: TGTGCCAGCAGCCCCCCGACAGACTCCTACGAGCAGTACTTC. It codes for CASSPPTDSYEQYF.

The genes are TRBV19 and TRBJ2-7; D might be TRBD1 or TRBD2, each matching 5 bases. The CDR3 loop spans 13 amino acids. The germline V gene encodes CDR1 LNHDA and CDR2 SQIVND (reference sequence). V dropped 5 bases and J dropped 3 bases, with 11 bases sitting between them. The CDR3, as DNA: TGTGCCAGTAGTGCAGGGACGGACTACGAGCAGTACTTC. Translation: CASSAGTDYEQYF.

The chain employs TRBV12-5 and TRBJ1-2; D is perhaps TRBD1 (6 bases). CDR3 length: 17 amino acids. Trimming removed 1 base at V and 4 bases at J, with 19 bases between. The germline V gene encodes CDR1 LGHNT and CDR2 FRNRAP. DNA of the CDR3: TGTGCTAGTGGTTTGGGGCCCAACGGGGGGCAGAGCTATGGCTACACCTTC. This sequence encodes CASGLGPNGGQSYGYTF.

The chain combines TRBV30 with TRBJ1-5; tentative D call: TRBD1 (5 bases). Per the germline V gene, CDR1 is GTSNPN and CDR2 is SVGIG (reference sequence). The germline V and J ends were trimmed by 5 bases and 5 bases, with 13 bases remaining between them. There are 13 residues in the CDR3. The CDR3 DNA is TGTGCCTGGGGTTCGCAGGGTCATCAGCCCCAGCATTTT. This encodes CAWGSQGHQPQHF.